These 18 T cell receptor beta chains originate from one sample sequenced in a study of shared clonotypes between healthy human individuals (dated by TCRdb to 2019 to 2021). Receptors were amplified or captured by the immunoSEQ multiplex PCR assay. TCRdb mirrors the immuneACCESS table, restricted to in-frame sequences. Some clones are absent from its copies; in checked studies, under half trace to an unresolved V gene, and the reason for the others is unknown. The sample table contains about 1 million clones; only one count was recorded for around 78% of them. Of the sample, 0.52% is held by the ten largest clones. The sample was memory CD4+ T cells from PBMCs. This sample's cell subset or site label indicates: CD45RA-negative fraction. These receptors all come from a man between 18 and 29 years old in good health. Some clones in this sample may be carry-over from other donors' samples.

V gene TRBV28 combines with J gene TRBJ2-3; 9 bases agree with TRBD2. Germline CDR1 reads MDHEN; CDR2 reads SYDVKM. V trimming: 7 bases; J trimming: 4 bases; junction bases outside the gene matches: 12. This CDR3 has 16 amino acids. As DNA, the CDR3 is TGTGCCAGCAACTCCCAGGGGCGGGAGGGTTCAGATACGCAGTATTTT. Encoded protein: CASNSQGREGSDTQYF.

The rearrangement joins TRBV7-2 to TRBJ2-7; TRBD2 agrees at 8 bases. The V and J ends lost 5 bases and 1 base, in that order; junction bases with no gene match: 10. Per germline, CDR1 SGHTA and CDR2 FQGNSA. This CDR3 spans 16 amino acids. CDR3 in amino acids: CASSRPSGGLSYEQYF. As DNA, the CDR3 is TGTGCCAGCAGCCGGCCGTCGGGGGGGCTATCCTACGAGCAGTACTTC.

The sample holds a few counts of this clone. The chain combines TRBV19 with TRBJ1-1; no clear D gene. Germline CDR1 reads LNHDA; CDR2 reads SQIVND (reference sequence). This CDR3 region has 13 residues. With 6 bases removed from V and 11 bases from J, the gap between germline ends came to 19 bases. The CDR3 DNA reads TGTGCCAGTAGGTCGAGGAGCCCTCTGGACGCTTTCTTT. Protein sequence: CASRSRSPLDAFF. The whole variable domain, filled in from reference TRBV19 and TRBJ1-1, reads DGGITQSPKYLFRKEGQNVTLSCEQNLNHDAMYWYRQDPGQGLRLIYYSQIVNDFQKGDIAEGYSVSREKKESFPLTVTSAQKNPTAFYLCASRSRSPLDAFFGQGTRLTVV.

The V call is TRBV28, the J call TRBJ2-1, with D possibly matching TRBD2 (6 bases). Germline V gives CDR1 MDHEN, CDR2 SYDVKM. V gave up 4 bases and J gave up 0 bases, with 19 bases separating them. CDR3 size: 18 residues. CDR3 residues: CASSSVGAGISSYNEQFF. The DNA for the CDR3 is TGTGCCAGCAGTTCCGTAGGGGCGGGGATCAGCTCCTACAATGAGCAGTTCTTC.

This clone was seen just once. This chain connects TRBV7-3 to TRBJ2-1; 10 nucleotides align to TRBD2. The CDR3 totals 18 residues. CDR1 and CDR2 (germline): SGHTA, FQGTGA. The V segment lost 5 bases and the J segment 7 bases; nucleotides outside the gene matches: 17. The CDR3 bases are TGTGCCAGCAGCCGCATCCCTTATCTAGCGGGAGACGGTAATGAGCAGTTCTTC. It codes for CASSRIPYLAGDGNEQFF.

This clone was counted a single time. The rearrangement joins TRBV27 to TRBJ2-1; D ambiguous. CDR3 length: 14 residues. V lost 5 bases and J lost 9, with 17 bases in between. Germline V gives CDR1 MNHEY, CDR2 SMNVEV (reference sequence). CDR3 DNA sequence: TGTGCCAGCAGTGGAGTAGAGAATTTGATTGAGCAGTTCTTC. Protein: CASSGVENLIEQFF.

The chain links TRBV4-3 to TRBJ2-3; the D is unclear. The CDR3 runs to 14 residues. Germline CDR1 and CDR2: LGHNA and YSLEER. The germline V and J ends were trimmed by 3 bases and 2 bases, with 9 bases remaining between them. The chain's CDR3 is CASSHDIDTDTQYF. The CDR3 nucleotides are TGCGCCAGCAGCCACGACATCGACACAGATACGCAGTATTTT.

Comment on this clone: This CDR3 is also generated by other DNA sequences in the sample. V gene TRBV28 combines with J gene TRBJ1-5; 7 bases are shared with TRBD1. The germline gives CDR1 MDHEN, CDR2 SYDVKM. After removal of 6 bases from V and 0 bases from J, the junction contained 8 bases not matched to a gene. The CDR3 spans 16 residues. This CDR3 is CASSHRQGASNQPQHF. In DNA, the CDR3 is TGTGCCAGCAGCCACAGACAGGGAGCTAGCAATCAGCCCCAGCATTTT.

The chain carries TRBV4-1 and TRBJ2-5; TRBD1 agrees at 7 bases. The CDR3 covers 12 residues. Trimming cost V 5 bases and J 3 bases; bases outside gene matches: 0. The germline gives CDR1 MGHRA, CDR2 YSYEKL. CDR3 DNA: TGCGCCAGCAGCGGGACAGAAGAGACCCAGTACTTC. It yields the protein CASSGTEETQYF.

The chain couples TRBV19 to TRBJ1-2, with no clear D. CDR3 length: 15 amino acids. V lost 5 bases and J 0 bases, leaving 13 bases between the germline ends. CDR1 is LNHDA and CDR2 is SQIVND in the germline V gene (reference sequence). The CDR3 nucleotides are TGTGCCAGTAGTGATGGGGTTGCTTCTAACTATGGCTACACCTTC. Protein product: CASSDGVASNYGYTF.

The chain has TRBV5-4 and TRBJ2-2; TRBD1 is a possible D gene (6 bases). Germline CDR1 SGHNT, CDR2 YYREEE (reference sequence). Trimming left V 2 bases short and J 4 bases short, with 12 bases between. The CDR3 runs to 15 residues. The CDR3 here is CASSLYREGTGELFF. CDR3 bases: TGTGCCAGCAGCTTATACAGGGAAGGCACCGGGGAGCTGTTTTTT.

The CDR3 spells CASSLARDVDTQYF. In DNA form, the CDR3 reads TGTGCCAGCAGTTTGGCGCGGGATGTAGATACGCAGTATTTT. J is TRBJ2-3 and V is TRBV28; possible D gene TRBD2, 6 bases. Looked up from germline, CDR1 is MDHEN and CDR2 is SYDVKM. Trimming cost V 3 bases and J 5 bases, with 12 bases left between them. CDR3 length equals 14 residues.

The chain uses TRBV5-1 and TRBJ2-3; TRBD1 matches 8 bases. J was trimmed by 4 bases and V by 4 bases; bases with no gene match: 2. This CDR3 comprises 13 residues. Per the germline V gene, CDR1 is SGHRS and CDR2 is YFSETQ. The CDR3: CASSQQGADTQYF. The CDR3 DNA reads TGCGCCAGCAGCCAACAGGGGGCAGATACGCAGTATTTT.

The rearrangement links TRBV7-9 to TRBJ2-1; 7 nucleotides agree with TRBD1. The CDR3 extends over 17 amino acids. From germline, CDR1 is SEHNR and CDR2 FQNEAQ (reference sequence). After removal of 1 base from V and 6 bases from J, the junction contained 12 bases not matched to a gene. The CDR3, as DNA: TGTGCCAGCAGCTTAGTGGTGTCAGGGGGTCCGTTCAATGAGCAGTTCTTC. The encoded protein is CASSLVVSGGPFNEQFF.

The V call is TRBV6-1, the J call TRBJ1-5; the D is unclear. V lost 6 bases and J lost 4, with 4 bases in between. Germline V lookup: CDR1 MNHNS, CDR2 SASEGT. This CDR3 is built from 11 residues. The CDR3 reads CASSGNQPQHF. CDR3 DNA sequence: TGTGCCAGCAGCGGGAATCAGCCCCAGCATTTT.

V and J are TRBV28 and TRBJ2-2; 7 positions match TRBD1. V shed 8 bases, J shed 3 bases, and the junction held 6 bases outside the gene matches. This CDR3 contains 14 residues. The germline CDR1 and CDR2 sequences are MDHEN and SYDVKM. The CDR3 bases are TGTGCCAGCCGACAGGGACGGGACACCGGGGAGCTGTTTTTT. It translates to CASRQGRDTGELFF. Full variable domain (outside the CDR3, taken from reference TRBV28 and TRBJ2-2): DVKVTQSSRYLVKRTGEKVFLECVQDMDHENMFWYRQDPGLGLRLIYFSYDVKMKEKGDIPEGYSVSREKKERFSLILESASTNQTSMYLCASRQGRDTGELFFGEGSRLTVL.

This rearrangement joins TRBV28 to TRBJ1-1; maybe TRBD1 (6 bases). Trimming cost V 4 bases and J 1 base, with 13 bases left between them. The CDR3 runs to 15 residues. Germline V lookup: CDR1 MDHEN, CDR2 SYDVKM. The CDR3 nucleotides read TGTGCCAGCAGTTCCGCAGGGGCCCGGAACACTGAAGCTTTCTTT. It codes for CASSSAGARNTEAFF.

The chain carries TRBV4-1 and TRBJ2-7; perhaps D is TRBD1 or TRBD2 (5 bases each). The CDR3 is 17 amino acids. Germline-derived CDR1 and CDR2 are MGHRA and YSYEKL. Trimming took off 1 base at V and 2 bases at J, with 18 bases between the two ends. CDR3 DNA sequence: TGCGCCAGCAGCCAAGCTCCGGGACGGATTGAGACCTACGAGCAGTACTTC. This translates into CASSQAPGRIETYEQYF.